Listed below are T cell receptor beta chains from one sample, sequenced in a study of CD8 T cells in ankylosing spondylitis. MiXCR, run by TCRdb on the 5' RACE reads, gives a single entry per CDR3 protein. The sample shows some 840,000 distinct CDR3 sequences, approximately 12% of them seen only once. Sequencing used blood, either unsorted or a sorted T cell fraction (not recorded which). These receptors came from a male donor with ankylosing spondylitis. Each CDR3 is given with its conserved first and last residue. D genes are given only for firm matches. Clone size is shown for a subset of rows, as once, few, many or a class of expanded clone.

j_gene: TRBJ2-4
d_gene: -
abundance: many
v_gene: TRBV29-1
CDR3aa: CSVRGRLAKNIQYF
CDR3nt: TGCAGCGTCAGGGGTCGGCTAGCCAAAAACATTCAGTACTTC

j_gene: TRBJ2-2
d_gene: -
abundance: -
v_gene: TRBV7-2
CDR3aa: CASSLAGGANTGELFF
CDR3nt: TGTGCCAGCAGCTTAGCGGGGGGGGCAAACACCGGGGAGCTGTTTTTT

j_gene: TRBJ2-4
d_gene: -
abundance: few
v_gene: TRBV6-5
CDR3aa: CASSSGRAISYF
CDR3nt: TGTGCCAGCAGCTCGGGAAGGGCCATTTCGTACTTC

j_gene: TRBJ2-3
d_gene: TRBD2
abundance: few
v_gene: TRBV30
CDR3aa: CAWSVSAGGGATDTQYF
CDR3nt: TGTGCCTGGAGTGTATCCGCGGGAGGTGGGGCCACAGATACGCAGTATTTT

j_gene: TRBJ2-7
d_gene: -
abundance: few
v_gene: TRBV4-2
CDR3aa: CASSRDEGDGTYEQYF
CDR3nt: TGTGCCAGCAGCCGAGACGAAGGGGACGGAACCTACGAGCAGTACTTC

j_gene: TRBJ2-3
d_gene: -
abundance: many
v_gene: TRBV7-2
CDR3aa: CASSLQTGSTDTQYF
CDR3nt: TGTGCCAGCAGCTTACAGACAGGTAGCACAGATACGCAGTATTTT

j_gene: TRBJ1-1
d_gene: -
abundance: -
v_gene: TRBV20-1
CDR3aa: CSASRFGERSTEAFF
CDR3nt: TGCAGTGCTAGTCGTTTCGGCGAACGATCCACTGAAGCTTTCTTT

j_gene: TRBJ2-7
d_gene: -
abundance: -
v_gene: TRBV24-1
CDR3aa: CATSGRDYEQYF
CDR3nt: TGTGCCACCAGTGGACGGGACTACGAGCAGTACTTC

j_gene: TRBJ2-1
d_gene: -
abundance: few
v_gene: TRBV24-1
CDR3aa: CATSDFSGHKPYNEQFF
CDR3nt: TGTGCCACCAGTGATTTTTCCGGGCATAAGCCCTACAATGAGCAGTTCTTC

j_gene: TRBJ2-1
d_gene: -
abundance: many
v_gene: TRBV29-1
CDR3aa: CSVGGEPYNEQFF
CDR3nt: TGCAGCGTTGGGGGGGAACCCTACAATGAGCAGTTCTTC

j_gene: TRBJ2-1
d_gene: -
abundance: few
v_gene: TRBV7-9
CDR3aa: CASSVKRHQNNEQFF
CDR3nt: TGTGCCAGCAGCGTAAAGCGGCACCAAAACAATGAGCAGTTCTTC

j_gene: TRBJ2-1
d_gene: -
abundance: few
v_gene: TRBV7-7
CDR3aa: CASSTQEDNEQFF
CDR3nt: TGTGCTAGCAGTACCCAAGAGGACAATGAGCAGTTCTTC

j_gene: TRBJ2-5
d_gene: -
abundance: many
v_gene: TRBV5-1
CDR3aa: CASSLSPQNGETQYF
CDR3nt: TGCGCCAGCAGCTTGTCTCCACAAAACGGGGAGACCCAGTACTTC

j_gene: TRBJ1-1
d_gene: -
abundance: many
v_gene: TRBV29-1
CDR3aa: CSVGGMNTEAFF
CDR3nt: TGCAGCGTTGGGGGTATGAACACTGAAGCTTTCTTT

j_gene: TRBJ1-1
d_gene: -
abundance: -
v_gene: TRBV29-1
CDR3aa: CSVVDIPRNTEAFF
CDR3nt: TGCAGCGTTGTGGACATCCCAAGGAACACTGAAGCTTTCTTT

j_gene: TRBJ2-5
d_gene: TRBD2
abundance: -
v_gene: TRBV10-3
CDR3aa: CAISGSGDQETQYF
CDR3nt: TGTGCCATCAGTGGGAGCGGGGACCAAGAGACCCAGTACTTC

j_gene: TRBJ2-6
d_gene: TRBD1
abundance: -
v_gene: TRBV10-1
CDR3aa: CASSGRIRPGQGESGANVLTF
CDR3nt: TGCGCCAGCAGTGGCCGAATACGGCCGGGACAGGGGGAGTCTGGGGCCAACGTCCTGACTTTC

j_gene: TRBJ1-5
d_gene: -
abundance: many
v_gene: TRBV20-1
CDR3aa: CSARVGVSNQPQHF
CDR3nt: TGCAGTGCTAGAGTAGGTGTTAGCAATCAGCCCCAGCATTTT

j_gene: TRBJ2-7
d_gene: -
abundance: few
v_gene: TRBV6-2/TRBV6-3
CDR3aa: CASSYSGTEQFSGYF
CDR3nt: TGTGCCAGCAGTTACTCCGGGACTGAGCAATTCTCCGGGTACTTC

j_gene: TRBJ2-1
d_gene: -
abundance: -
v_gene: TRBV19
CDR3aa: CASSISRGYNEQFF
CDR3nt: TGTGCCAGTAGTATTAGTCGGGGATACAATGAGCAGTTCTTC

j_gene: TRBJ2-2
d_gene: -
abundance: -
v_gene: TRBV6-1
CDR3aa: CASSRSNLNTGELFF
CDR3nt: TGTGCCAGCAGCCGCAGCAACCTGAACACCGGGGAGCTGTTTTTT

j_gene: TRBJ2-1
d_gene: TRBD2
abundance: -
v_gene: TRBV20-1
CDR3aa: CSAVLAGAFNNEQFF
CDR3nt: TGCAGTGCTGTCTTAGCGGGAGCCTTTAACAATGAGCAGTTCTTC

j_gene: TRBJ2-3
d_gene: TRBD1
abundance: -
v_gene: TRBV10-3
CDR3aa: CAISEGQGSSSTDTQYF
CDR3nt: TGTGCCATCAGTGAAGGACAGGGAAGCTCTAGCACAGATACGCAGTATTTT

j_gene: TRBJ1-6
d_gene: -
abundance: -
v_gene: TRBV27
CDR3aa: CAMLGSPLHF
CDR3nt: TGTGCCATGCTGGGATCACCCCTCCACTTT

j_gene: TRBJ1-2
d_gene: -
abundance: -
v_gene: TRBV20-1
CDR3aa: CSAQQDTNYGYTF
CDR3nt: TGCAGTGCCCAACAAGATACTAACTATGGCTACACCTTC

j_gene: TRBJ1-6
d_gene: -
abundance: -
v_gene: TRBV12-3/TRBV12-4
CDR3aa: CASSFEGRNSPLHF
CDR3nt: TGTGCCAGCAGTTTCGAGGGGAGGAATTCACCCCTCCACTTT

j_gene: TRBJ2-7
d_gene: -
abundance: few
v_gene: TRBV4-2
CDR3aa: CASSRGQPELTYEQYF
CDR3nt: TGTGCCAGCAGCCGAGGACAGCCGGAATTAACCTACGAGCAGTACTTC

j_gene: TRBJ2-5
d_gene: -
abundance: few
v_gene: TRBV20-1
CDR3aa: CSARDGVETQYF
CDR3nt: TGCAGTGCTAGAGACGGGGTGGAGACCCAGTACTTC

j_gene: TRBJ2-7
d_gene: -
abundance: -
v_gene: TRBV20-1
CDR3aa: CSARDWGGNEQYF
CDR3nt: TGCAGTGCTAGAGATTGGGGCGGGAACGAGCAGTACTTC

j_gene: TRBJ2-3
d_gene: -
abundance: many
v_gene: TRBV29-1
CDR3aa: CSVVGAGTDTQYF
CDR3nt: TGCAGCGTTGTAGGCGCCGGCACAGATACGCAGTATTTT

j_gene: TRBJ1-2
d_gene: -
abundance: few
v_gene: TRBV6-1
CDR3aa: CASSPIRGTYGYTF
CDR3nt: TGTGCCAGCAGTCCGATCCGGGGGACCTATGGCTACACCTTC

j_gene: TRBJ1-5
d_gene: -
abundance: many
v_gene: TRBV29-1
CDR3aa: CSAGLGDNQPQHF
CDR3nt: TGCAGCGCGGGGTTAGGGGACAACCAGCCCCAGCATTTT

j_gene: TRBJ2-1
d_gene: TRBD2
abundance: -
v_gene: TRBV7-9
CDR3aa: CASSFSGGGWFF
CDR3nt: TGTGCCAGCAGCTTCAGCGGGGGGGGATGGTTCTTC

j_gene: TRBJ1-1
d_gene: -
abundance: -
v_gene: TRBV11-3
CDR3aa: CASSLLALGPSTEAFF
CDR3nt: TGTGCCAGCAGCTTACTCGCCCTTGGGCCCTCCACTGAAGCTTTCTTT

j_gene: TRBJ2-2
d_gene: TRBD2
abundance: few
v_gene: TRBV20-1
CDR3aa: CSARLLAERNTGELFF
CDR3nt: TGCAGTGCTAGGCTCCTAGCGGAGCGGAACACCGGGGAGCTGTTTTTT

j_gene: TRBJ2-3
d_gene: -
abundance: few
v_gene: TRBV5-1
CDR3aa: CASSLINGDTDTQYF
CDR3nt: TGCGCCAGCAGCTTGATCAACGGGGATACGGATACGCAGTATTTT

j_gene: TRBJ2-6
d_gene: -
abundance: many
v_gene: TRBV24-1
CDR3aa: CATTDSSGANVLTF
CDR3nt: TGTGCCACCACCGACAGCTCTGGGGCCAACGTCCTGACTTTC

j_gene: TRBJ1-5
d_gene: -
abundance: -
v_gene: TRBV20-1
CDR3aa: CSARDRLVPLRGYQPQHF
CDR3nt: TGCAGTGCTAGAGATCGATTAGTACCCCTTAGGGGCTATCAGCCCCAGCATTTT

j_gene: TRBJ2-5
d_gene: -
abundance: few
v_gene: TRBV11-2
CDR3aa: CASSLVVGETQYF
CDR3nt: TGTGCCAGCAGCTTAGTGGTCGGAGAGACCCAGTACTTC

j_gene: TRBJ1-5
d_gene: -
abundance: -
v_gene: TRBV20-1
CDR3aa: CSASGRQSNQPQHF
CDR3nt: TGCAGTGCTAGTGGTCGACAAAGCAATCAGCCCCAGCATTTT

j_gene: TRBJ2-5
d_gene: -
abundance: many
v_gene: TRBV18
CDR3aa: CASSPGFRTQYF
CDR3nt: TGTGCCAGCTCACCAGGGTTTCGGACCCAGTACTTC

j_gene: TRBJ2-7
d_gene: -
abundance: few
v_gene: TRBV7-8
CDR3aa: CASSLLYQSEQYF
CDR3nt: TGTGCCAGCAGCCTATTATACCAGTCCGAGCAGTACTTC

j_gene: TRBJ1-2
d_gene: TRBD1
abundance: few
v_gene: TRBV20-1
CDR3aa: CSAAPTLQGLDGYTF
CDR3nt: TGCAGTGCTGCCCCAACCTTACAGGGGTTAGATGGCTACACCTTC

j_gene: TRBJ2-5
d_gene: TRBD2
abundance: many
v_gene: TRBV7-2
CDR3aa: CASSLVAGGSVTQYF
CDR3nt: TGTGCCAGCAGCTTAGTAGCGGGGGGTTCGGTGACCCAGTACTTC

j_gene: TRBJ1-1
d_gene: -
abundance: few
v_gene: TRBV29-1
CDR3aa: CSFHSNTEAFF
CDR3nt: TGCAGCTTTCATTCGAACACTGAAGCTTTCTTT

j_gene: TRBJ2-3
d_gene: -
abundance: -
v_gene: TRBV5-6
CDR3aa: CASSLGMTDTQYF
CDR3nt: TGTGCCAGCAGCTTGGGTATGACAGATACGCAGTATTTT

j_gene: TRBJ2-7
d_gene: -
abundance: few
v_gene: TRBV7-9
CDR3aa: CASSLMGGQNYEQYF
CDR3nt: TGTGCCAGCAGCTTAATGGGGGGACAGAATTACGAGCAGTACTTC

j_gene: TRBJ1-6
d_gene: -
abundance: few
v_gene: TRBV9
CDR3aa: CASSAITAGDSPLHF
CDR3nt: TGTGCCAGCAGCGCCATTACCGCGGGAGATTCACCCCTCCACTTT

j_gene: TRBJ2-3
d_gene: -
abundance: few
v_gene: TRBV20-1
CDR3aa: CSARYGSADTQYF
CDR3nt: TGCAGTGCTAGGTACGGGAGCGCAGATACGCAGTATTTT

j_gene: TRBJ2-2
d_gene: -
abundance: -
v_gene: TRBV5-1
CDR3aa: CASHSVVYTGELFF
CDR3nt: TGCGCCAGCCATAGTGTTGTCTACACCGGGGAGCTGTTTTTT

j_gene: TRBJ2-7
d_gene: TRBD1
abundance: few
v_gene: TRBV10-1
CDR3aa: CASSRDRGVEQYF
CDR3nt: TGCGCCAGCAGCCGGGACAGGGGAGTCGAGCAGTACTTC

j_gene: TRBJ1-1
d_gene: TRBD1
abundance: -
v_gene: TRBV18
CDR3aa: CASSPTGAKAFF
CDR3nt: TGTGCCAGCTCACCAACAGGGGCCAAAGCTTTCTTT

j_gene: TRBJ1-3
d_gene: -
abundance: -
v_gene: TRBV27
CDR3aa: CASSPSRSSGNTIYF
CDR3nt: TGTGCCAGCAGTCCCTCCCGGAGCTCTGGAAACACCATATATTTT

j_gene: TRBJ2-5
d_gene: -
abundance: many
v_gene: TRBV20-1
CDR3aa: CSASLHGTNKETQYF
CDR3nt: TGCAGTGCTAGTCTCCATGGCACAAATAAAGAGACCCAGTACTTC

j_gene: TRBJ1-1
d_gene: TRBD1
abundance: few
v_gene: TRBV12-3/TRBV12-4
CDR3aa: CASSSTDRGRGTEAFF
CDR3nt: TGTGCCAGCAGTTCCACCGACAGGGGGCGAGGCACTGAAGCTTTCTTT

j_gene: TRBJ1-4
d_gene: -
abundance: few
v_gene: TRBV7-9
CDR3aa: CASSPRVGIVFF
CDR3nt: TGTGCCAGCAGCCCAAGGGTCGGTATTGTGTTTTTT

j_gene: TRBJ1-2
d_gene: -
abundance: -
v_gene: TRBV15
CDR3aa: CATSKGISGYTF
CDR3nt: TGTGCCACCAGCAAGGGTATAAGTGGCTACACCTTC

j_gene: TRBJ2-7
d_gene: TRBD1
abundance: few
v_gene: TRBV7-6
CDR3aa: CASSLSGQGASYEQYF
CDR3nt: TGTGCCAGCAGCTTAAGCGGTCAGGGGGCGTCCTACGAGCAGTACTTC

j_gene: TRBJ1-4
d_gene: TRBD1
abundance: -
v_gene: TRBV28
CDR3aa: CASHDRDNEKLFF
CDR3nt: TGTGCCAGCCACGACAGGGATAATGAAAAACTGTTTTTT

j_gene: TRBJ1-5
d_gene: -
abundance: few
v_gene: TRBV28
CDR3aa: CANGKQGFQPQHF
CDR3nt: TGTGCCAACGGCAAACAGGGCTTTCAGCCCCAGCATTTT